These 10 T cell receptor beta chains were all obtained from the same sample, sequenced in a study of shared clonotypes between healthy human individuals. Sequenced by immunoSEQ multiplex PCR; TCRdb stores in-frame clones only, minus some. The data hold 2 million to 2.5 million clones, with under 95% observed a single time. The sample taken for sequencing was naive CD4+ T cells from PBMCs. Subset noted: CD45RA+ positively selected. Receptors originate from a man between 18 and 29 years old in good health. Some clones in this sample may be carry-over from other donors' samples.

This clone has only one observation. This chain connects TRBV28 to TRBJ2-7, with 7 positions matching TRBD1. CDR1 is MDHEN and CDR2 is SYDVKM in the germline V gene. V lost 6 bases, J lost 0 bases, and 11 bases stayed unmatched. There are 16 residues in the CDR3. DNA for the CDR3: TGTGCCAGCAGGCTACAGGGACAGCTAAGCTCCTACGAGCAGTACTTC. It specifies CASRLQGQLSSYEQYF. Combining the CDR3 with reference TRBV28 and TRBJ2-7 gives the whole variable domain DVKVTQSSRYLVKRTGEKVFLECVQDMDHENMFWYRQDPGLGLRLIYFSYDVKMKEKGDIPEGYSVSREKKERFSLILESASTNQTSMYLCASRLQGQLSSYEQYFGPGTRLTVT.

CDR3 sequence reads: CASGPGRNNRKYGYTF. CDR3 DNA sequence: TGTGCCAGCGGACCAGGCCGGAATAACAGAAAATATGGCTACACCTTC. The chain carries TRBV14 and TRBJ1-2; no clear D gene. From germline, CDR1 is SGHDN and CDR2 FVKESK. The CDR3 length is 16 residues. V was trimmed by 8 bases and J by 5 bases, leaving 24 bases between them.

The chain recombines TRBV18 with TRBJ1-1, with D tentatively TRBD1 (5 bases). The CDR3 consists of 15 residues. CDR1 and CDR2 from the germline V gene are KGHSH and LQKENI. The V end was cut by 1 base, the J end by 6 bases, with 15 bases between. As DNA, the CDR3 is TGTGCCAGCTCACCACAGTTTCAGGGTTTCGCTGAAGCTTTCTTT. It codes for CASSPQFQGFAEAFF.

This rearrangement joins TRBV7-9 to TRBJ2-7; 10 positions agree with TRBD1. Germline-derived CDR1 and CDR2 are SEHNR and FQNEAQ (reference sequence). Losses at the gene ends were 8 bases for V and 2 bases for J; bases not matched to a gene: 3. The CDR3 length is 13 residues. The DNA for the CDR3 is TGTGCCAGCCGACAGGGGGCGGCCTACGAGCAGTACTTC. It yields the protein CASRQGAAYEQYF. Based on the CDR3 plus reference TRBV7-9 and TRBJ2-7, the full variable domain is DTGVSQNPRHKITKRGQNVTFRCDPISEHNRLYWYRQTLGQGPEFLTYFQNEAQLEKSRLLSDRFSAERPKGSFSTLEIQRTEQGDSAMYLCASRQGAAYEQYFGPGTRLTVT.

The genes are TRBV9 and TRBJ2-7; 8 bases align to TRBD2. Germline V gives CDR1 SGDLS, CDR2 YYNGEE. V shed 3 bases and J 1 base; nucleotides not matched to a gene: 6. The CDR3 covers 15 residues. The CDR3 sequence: CASSAGTSRSYEQYF. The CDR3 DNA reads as TGTGCCAGCAGCGCCGGGACTAGTAGGTCCTACGAGCAGTACTTC.

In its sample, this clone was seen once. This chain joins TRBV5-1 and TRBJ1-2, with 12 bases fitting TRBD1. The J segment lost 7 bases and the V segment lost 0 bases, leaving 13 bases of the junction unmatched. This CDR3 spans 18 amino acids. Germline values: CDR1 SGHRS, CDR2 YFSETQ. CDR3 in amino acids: CASSLALPGTGGSGGYTF. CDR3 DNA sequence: TGCGCCAGCAGCTTGGCCCTCCCCGGGACAGGGGGCTCGGGTGGCTACACCTTC. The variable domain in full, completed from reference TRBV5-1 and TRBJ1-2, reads KAGVTQTPRYLIKTRGQQVTLSCSPISGHRSVSWYQQTPGQGLQFLFEYFSETQRNKGNFPGRFSGRQFSNSRSEMNVSTLELGDSALYLCASSLALPGTGGSGGYTFGSGTRLTVV.

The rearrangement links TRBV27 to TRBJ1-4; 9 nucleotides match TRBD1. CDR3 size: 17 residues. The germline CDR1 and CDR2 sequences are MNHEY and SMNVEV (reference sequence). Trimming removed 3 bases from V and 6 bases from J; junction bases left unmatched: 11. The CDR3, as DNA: TGTGCCAGCAGTTTCCTTCGTCCGGGACAGGGAGATGAAAAACTGTTTTTT. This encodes CASSFLRPGQGDEKLFF. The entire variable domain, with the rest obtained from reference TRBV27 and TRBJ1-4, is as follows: EAQVTQNPRYLITVTGKKLTVTCSQNMNHEYMSWYRQDPGLGLRQIYYSMNVEVTDKGDVPEGYKVSRKEKRNFPLILESPSPNQTSLYFCASSFLRPGQGDEKLFFGSGTQLSVL.

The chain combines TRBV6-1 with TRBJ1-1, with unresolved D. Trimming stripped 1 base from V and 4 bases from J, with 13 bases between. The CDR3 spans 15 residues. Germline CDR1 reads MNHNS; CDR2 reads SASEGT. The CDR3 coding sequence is TGTGCCAGCAGTGAAGTGTCCGGGGTCTCCACTGAAGCTTTCTTT. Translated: CASSEVSGVSTEAFF.

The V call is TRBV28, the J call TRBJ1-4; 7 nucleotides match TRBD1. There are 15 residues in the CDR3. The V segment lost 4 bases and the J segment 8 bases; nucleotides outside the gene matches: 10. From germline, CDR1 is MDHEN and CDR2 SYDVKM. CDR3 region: CASSSSQGLREKLFF. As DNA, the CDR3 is TGTGCCAGCAGTTCCTCACAGGGGTTAAGAGAAAAACTGTTTTTT.

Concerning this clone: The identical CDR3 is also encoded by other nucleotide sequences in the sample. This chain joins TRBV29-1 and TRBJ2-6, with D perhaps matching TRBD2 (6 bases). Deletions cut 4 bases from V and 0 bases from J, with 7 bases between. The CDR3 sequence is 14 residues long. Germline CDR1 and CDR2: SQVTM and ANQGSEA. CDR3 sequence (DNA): TGCAGCGTTGTGGGGGGCTCTGGGGCCAACGTCCTGACTTTC. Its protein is CSVVGGSGANVLTF.